The count of the clone carrying this T cell receptor (beta chain) is one. Its specificity is unknown. A second PCR of 7 to 11 cycles used a sample-barcoded 5' primer and a J-beta primer mix. With 12 random nucleotides, a template-switch adaptor tagged each individual cDNA molecule. The yield of each sample was at least 2.5 million CDR3-containing paired-end reads. MiXCR, applied by TCRdb to the 5' RACE reads, yields one record per CDR3 protein. The profile covers approximately 880,000 distinct CDR3 sequences, with about 48% appearing a single time and roughly 12% taken by the ten largest. Total RNA extraction produced at least 5.5 micrograms (per sample) for the study. The data were obtained in a study of blood T cells in healthy people across ages. Whole-study findings and limits: Per million T cells, the diversity of TCR beta decreased roughly linearly as age advanced.

The CDR3 has 17 residues. The junction had 10 bases not matched to a gene; V was cut back by 1 base and J by 5 bases. Germline V lookup: CDR1 SGHVS, CDR2 FQNEAQ. V usage is TRBV7-8 and J usage is TRBJ2-3, with 9 nucleotides matching TRBD2. Material for sequencing was blood. This sequence originates from a man aged 25 to 45 in good health. The CDR3 region has the DNA TGTGCCAGCAGCTTAGGGCGGCTAGCGGGGCCCCAAGATACGCAGTATTTT. This gives the protein CASSLGRLAGPQDTQYF. Filled out from reference TRBV7-8 and TRBJ2-3, the complete variable domain reads GAGVSQSPRYKVAKRGQDVALRCDPISGHVSLFWYQQALGQGPEFLTYFQNEAQLDKSGLPSDRFFAERPEGSVSTLKIQRTQQEDSAVYLCASSLGRLAGPQDTQYFGPGTRLTVL.